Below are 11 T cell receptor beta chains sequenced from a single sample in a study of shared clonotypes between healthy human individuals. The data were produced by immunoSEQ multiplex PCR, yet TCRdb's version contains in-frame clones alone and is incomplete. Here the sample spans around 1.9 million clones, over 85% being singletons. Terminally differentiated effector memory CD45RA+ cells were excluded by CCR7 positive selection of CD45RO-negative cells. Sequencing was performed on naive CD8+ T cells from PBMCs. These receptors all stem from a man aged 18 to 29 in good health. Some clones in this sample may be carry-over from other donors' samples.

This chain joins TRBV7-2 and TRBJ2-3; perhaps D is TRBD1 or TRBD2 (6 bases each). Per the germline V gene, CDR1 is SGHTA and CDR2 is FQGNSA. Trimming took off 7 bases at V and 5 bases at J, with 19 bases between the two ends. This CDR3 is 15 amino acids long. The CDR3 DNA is TGTGCCAGCACCGGGGGCAGGTTTGTCGTAGATACGCAGTATTTT. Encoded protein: CASTGGRFVVDTQYF. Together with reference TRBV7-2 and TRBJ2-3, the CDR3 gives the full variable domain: GAGVSQSPSNKVTEKGKDVELRCDPISGHTALYWYRQSLGQGLEFLIYFQGNSAPDKSGLPSDRFSAERTGGSVSTLTIQRTQQEDSAVYLCASTGGRFVVDTQYFGPGTRLTVL.

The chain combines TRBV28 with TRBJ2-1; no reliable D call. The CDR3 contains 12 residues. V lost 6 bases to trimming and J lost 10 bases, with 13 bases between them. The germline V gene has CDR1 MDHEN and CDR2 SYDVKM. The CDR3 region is CASRIGPDEQFF. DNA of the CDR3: TGTGCCAGCAGGATCGGGCCGGACGAGCAGTTCTTC.

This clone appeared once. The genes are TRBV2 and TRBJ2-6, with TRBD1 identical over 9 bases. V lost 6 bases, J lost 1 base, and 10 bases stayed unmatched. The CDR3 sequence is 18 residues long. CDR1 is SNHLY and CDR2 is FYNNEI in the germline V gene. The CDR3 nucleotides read TGTGCCAGCAGCGGACAGGGGTCCTACCCTTCTGGGGCCAACGTCCTGACTTTC. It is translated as CASSGQGSYPSGANVLTF.

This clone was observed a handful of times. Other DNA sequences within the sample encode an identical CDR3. CDR3 coding DNA: TGCAGCGTTGAGGAAGAGACCCAGTACTTC. This gives the protein CSVEEETQYF. The chain employs TRBV29-1 and TRBJ2-5; D is unresolved. Germline CDR1 SQVTM, CDR2 ANQGSEA. The V and J ends lost 3 bases and 3 bases respectively, with 2 bases between them. The CDR3 is made up of 10 amino acids.

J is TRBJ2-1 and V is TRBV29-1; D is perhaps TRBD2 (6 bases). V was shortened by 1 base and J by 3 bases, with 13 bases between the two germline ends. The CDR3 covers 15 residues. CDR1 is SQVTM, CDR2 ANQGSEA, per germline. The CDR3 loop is CSVEVGGAHYNEQFF. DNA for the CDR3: TGCAGCGTTGAAGTCGGCGGGGCGCACTACAATGAGCAGTTCTTC.

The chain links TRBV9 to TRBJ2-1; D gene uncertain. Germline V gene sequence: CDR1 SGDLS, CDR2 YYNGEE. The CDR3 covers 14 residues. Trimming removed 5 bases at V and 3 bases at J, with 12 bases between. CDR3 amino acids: CASSQTYLYNEQFF. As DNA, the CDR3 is TGTGCCAGCAGTCAGACATACCTCTACAATGAGCAGTTCTTC.

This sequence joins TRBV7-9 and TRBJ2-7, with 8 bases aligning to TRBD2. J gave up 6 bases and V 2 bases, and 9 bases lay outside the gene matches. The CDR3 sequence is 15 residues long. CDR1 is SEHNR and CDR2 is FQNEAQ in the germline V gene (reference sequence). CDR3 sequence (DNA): TGTGCCAGCAGCTTACGCCCGCGGGAGGCCCGCGAGCAGTACTTC. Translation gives CASSLRPREAREQYF.

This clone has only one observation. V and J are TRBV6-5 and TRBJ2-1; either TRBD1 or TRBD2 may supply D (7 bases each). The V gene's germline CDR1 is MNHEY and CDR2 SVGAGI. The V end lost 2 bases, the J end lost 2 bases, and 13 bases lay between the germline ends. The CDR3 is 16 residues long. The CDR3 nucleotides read TGTGCCAGCAGTTACATGGGAGGGACAGCCTACAATGAGCAGTTCTTC. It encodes CASSYMGGTAYNEQFF.

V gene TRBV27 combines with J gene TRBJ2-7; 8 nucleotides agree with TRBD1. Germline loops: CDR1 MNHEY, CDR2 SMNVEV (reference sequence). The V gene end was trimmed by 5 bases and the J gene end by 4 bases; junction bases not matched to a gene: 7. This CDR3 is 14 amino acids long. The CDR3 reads CASSDTGGSYEQYF. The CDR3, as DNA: TGTGCCAGCAGTGACACAGGGGGGAGTTACGAGCAGTACTTC.

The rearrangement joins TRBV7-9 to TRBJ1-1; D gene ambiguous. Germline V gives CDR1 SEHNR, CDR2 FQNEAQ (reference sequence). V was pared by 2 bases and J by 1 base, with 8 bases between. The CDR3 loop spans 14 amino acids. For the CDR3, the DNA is TGTGCCAGCAGCTTAACGAGCAAGAACACTGAAGCTTTCTTT. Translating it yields CASSLTSKNTEAFF. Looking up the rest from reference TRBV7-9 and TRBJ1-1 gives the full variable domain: DTGVSQNPRHKITKRGQNVTFRCDPISEHNRLYWYRQTLGQGPEFLTYFQNEAQLEKSRLLSDRFSAERPKGSFSTLEIQRTEQGDSAMYLCASSLTSKNTEAFFGQGTRLTVV.

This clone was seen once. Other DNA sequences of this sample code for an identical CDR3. The CDR3 nucleotides are TGCGCCAGCAGCCAAGGTCCAGCCTACGAGCAGTACTTC. This encodes CASSQGPAYEQYF. The J gene is TRBJ2-5, the V gene TRBV4-1; D call uncertain. The DNA end favors TRBJ2-7, so the J call may be wrong. The germline V gene has CDR1 MGHRA and CDR2 YSYEKL. The CDR3 totals 13 residues.